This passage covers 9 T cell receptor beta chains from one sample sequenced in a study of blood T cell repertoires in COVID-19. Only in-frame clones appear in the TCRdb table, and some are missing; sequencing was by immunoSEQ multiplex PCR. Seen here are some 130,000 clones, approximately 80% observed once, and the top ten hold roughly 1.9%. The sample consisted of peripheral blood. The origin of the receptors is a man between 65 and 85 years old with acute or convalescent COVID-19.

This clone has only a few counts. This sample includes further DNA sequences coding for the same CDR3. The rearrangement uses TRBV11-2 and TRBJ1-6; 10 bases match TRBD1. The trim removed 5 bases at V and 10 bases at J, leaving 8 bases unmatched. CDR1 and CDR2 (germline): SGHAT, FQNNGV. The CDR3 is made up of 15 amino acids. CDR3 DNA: TGTGCCAGCAGCCTTCGGGGACAGGGGAACTCACCCCTCCACTTT. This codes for CASSLRGQGNSPLHF.

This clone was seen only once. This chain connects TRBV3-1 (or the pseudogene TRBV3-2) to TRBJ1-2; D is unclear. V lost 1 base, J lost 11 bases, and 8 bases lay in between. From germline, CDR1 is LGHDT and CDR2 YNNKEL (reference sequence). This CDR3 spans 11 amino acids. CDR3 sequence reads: CASSQAPTYTF. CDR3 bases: TGTGCCAGCAGCCAAGCCCCAACTTACACCTTC.

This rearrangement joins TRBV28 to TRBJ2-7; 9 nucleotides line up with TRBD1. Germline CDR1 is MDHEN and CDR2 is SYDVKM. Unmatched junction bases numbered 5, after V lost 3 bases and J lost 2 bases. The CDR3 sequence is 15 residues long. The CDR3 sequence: CASSFLGTGPYEQYF. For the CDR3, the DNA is TGTGCCAGCAGTTTCCTCGGGACAGGGCCCTACGAGCAGTACTTC.

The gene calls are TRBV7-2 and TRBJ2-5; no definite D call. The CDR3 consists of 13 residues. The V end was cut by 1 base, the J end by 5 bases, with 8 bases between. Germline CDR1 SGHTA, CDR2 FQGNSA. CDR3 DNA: TGTGCCAGCAGCTTAGTTAGAGTGGAGACCCAGTACTTC. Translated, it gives CASSLVRVETQYF.

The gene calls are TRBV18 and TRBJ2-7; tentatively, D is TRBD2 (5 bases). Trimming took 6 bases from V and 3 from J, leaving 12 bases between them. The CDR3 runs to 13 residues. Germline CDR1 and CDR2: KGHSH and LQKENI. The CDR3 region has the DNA TGTGCCAGCTCCCAAGGACTGAACTACGAGCAGTACTTC. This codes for CASSQGLNYEQYF.

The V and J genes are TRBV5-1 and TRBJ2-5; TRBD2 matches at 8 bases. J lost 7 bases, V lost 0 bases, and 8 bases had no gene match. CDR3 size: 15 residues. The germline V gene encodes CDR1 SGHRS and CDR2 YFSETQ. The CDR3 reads CASSLAGTRVRTQYF. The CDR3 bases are TGCGCCAGCAGCTTGGCCGGGACTAGGGTCCGGACCCAGTACTTC.

The CDR3 nucleotides are TGTGCCAGCAGCAAAGCGCTCACCGCTAGATTCTTAGCCAAAAACATTCAGTACTTC. Encoded protein: CASSKALTARFLAKNIQYF. The genes are TRBV21-1 and TRBJ2-4; no DNA check was done on the table's D call, TRBD2. TRBV21-1 is designated a pseudogene. This CDR3 is built from 19 residues.

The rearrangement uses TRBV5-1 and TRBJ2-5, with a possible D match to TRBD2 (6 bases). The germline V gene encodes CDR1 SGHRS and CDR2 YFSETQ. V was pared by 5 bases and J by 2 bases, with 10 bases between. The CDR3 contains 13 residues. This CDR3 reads CASRPGTQETQYF. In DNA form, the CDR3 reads TGCGCCAGCAGGCCCGGGACTCAAGAGACCCAGTACTTC.

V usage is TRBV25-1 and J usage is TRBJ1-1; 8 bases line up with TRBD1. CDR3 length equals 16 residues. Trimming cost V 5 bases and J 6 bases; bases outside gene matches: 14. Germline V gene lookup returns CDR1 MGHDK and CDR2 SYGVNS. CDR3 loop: CASSNPEGQGSPEAFF. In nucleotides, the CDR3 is TGTGCCAGCAGTAACCCTGAAGGACAGGGCTCCCCTGAAGCTTTCTTT.